The entry that follows covers one TCR beta chain sequence. Its antigen is not identified. This sample is part of a study of response to subunit inactivated influenza vaccine. Overall study findings and caveats: Authors suggested seasonal influenza vaccinations each recruit few new T cells.

MiXCR was run by TCRdb on the RT-PCR reads, yielding one entry per CDR3 protein. The sample shows around 790,000 distinct CDR3 sequences, about 20% of them seen only once. This receptor was identified in a man between 45 and 60 years old who received an inactivated influenza vaccine. The specimen comprised PBMCs from blood, sampled roughly 5 days after vaccination.

The CDR3 nucleotides are TGTGCCAGCAGCTTAGGACACGCGGGGGAAAAACTGTTTTTT. It yields the protein CASSLGHAGEKLFF. The V and J genes are TRBV7-9 and TRBJ1-4, with D uncertain. Trimming shortened V by 1 base and J by 8 bases, and 11 bases separated the two germline ends. The germline CDR1 and CDR2 sequences are SEHNR and FQNEAQ (reference sequence). The CDR3 has 14 amino acids.